The source of this TCR beta chain is a study of monozygotic twins with inflammatory bowel disease. As to this clonotype: The antigen is undetermined.

Study observations and caveats: The co-twins with IBD showed lower TCRbeta diversity (inverse Simpson) than their healthy siblings.

Each CDR3 protein gets one entry in TCRdb, which reprocessed the 5' RACE reads and gives no DNA. The table for this sample gives over 350,000 distinct CDR3 sequences. The CDR3 contains 14 residues. From germline, CDR1 is SGHRS and CDR2 YFSETQ. This TCR came from a human donor with ulcerative colitis or Crohn's disease, or a healthy co-twin of an affected twin (not recorded which). Specimen: blood. The J gene is TRBJ2-7, the V gene TRBV5-1. This CDR3 is CASSLGDASYEQYF.